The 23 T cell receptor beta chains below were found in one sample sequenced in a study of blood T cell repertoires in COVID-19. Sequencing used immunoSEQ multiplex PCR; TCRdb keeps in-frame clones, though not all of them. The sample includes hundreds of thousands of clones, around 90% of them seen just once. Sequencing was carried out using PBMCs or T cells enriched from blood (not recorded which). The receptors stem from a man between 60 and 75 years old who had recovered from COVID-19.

CDR3 protein: CASSVSRGLAYEQYF. The CDR3 DNA is TGTGCCAGTAGTGTCTCCAGGGGGCTAGCCTACGAGCAGTACTTC. V usage is TRBV19 and J usage is TRBJ2-7, with 8 bases identical to TRBD1. There are 15 residues in the CDR3. V dropped 5 bases and J dropped 2; count of bases not matched to a gene: 8. The germline CDR1 and CDR2 sequences are LNHDA and SQIVND (reference sequence). Combining the CDR3 with reference TRBV19 and TRBJ2-7 gives the whole variable domain DGGITQSPKYLFRKEGQNVTLSCEQNLNHDAMYWYRQDPGQGLRLIYYSQIVNDFQKGDIAEGYSVSREKKESFPLTVTSAQKNPTAFYLCASSVSRGLAYEQYFGPGTRLTVT.

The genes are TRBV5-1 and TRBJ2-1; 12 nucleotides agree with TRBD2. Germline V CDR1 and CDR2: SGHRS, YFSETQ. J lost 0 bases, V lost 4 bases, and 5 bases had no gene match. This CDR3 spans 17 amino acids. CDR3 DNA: TGCGCCAGCAGCACCGGACTAGCGGGAAGCTCCTACAATGAGCAGTTCTTC. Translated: CASSTGLAGSSYNEQFF.

Here the CDR3 reads CASSRAGDQPQHF. The CDR3 bases are TGTGCCAGCAGCCGTGCTGGAGATCAGCCCCAGCATTTT. The chain has TRBV11-3 and TRBJ1-5; D gene uncertain. Trimming shortened V by 5 bases and J by 5 bases, and 10 bases separated the two germline ends. This CDR3 contains 13 residues. Germline CDR1 and CDR2: SGHNT and YENEEA. Full variable domain (rest looked up from reference TRBV11-3 and TRBJ1-5): EAGVVQSPRYKIIEKKQPVAFWCNPISGHNTLYWYLQNLGQGPELLIRYENEEAVDDSQLPKDRFSAERLKGVDSTLKIQPAELGDSAVYLCASSRAGDQPQHFGDGTRLSIL.

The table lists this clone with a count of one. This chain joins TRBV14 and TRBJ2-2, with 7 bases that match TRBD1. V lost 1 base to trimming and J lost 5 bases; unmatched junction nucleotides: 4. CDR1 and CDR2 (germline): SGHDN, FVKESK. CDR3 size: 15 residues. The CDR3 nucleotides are TGTGCCAGCAGCCAAGGACAGGGAAAAACCGGGGAGCTGTTTTTT. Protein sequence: CASSQGQGKTGELFF. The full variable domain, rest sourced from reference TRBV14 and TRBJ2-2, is EAGVTQFPSHSVIEKGQTVTLRCDPISGHDNLYWYRRVMGKEIKFLLHFVKESKQDESGMPNNRFLAERTGGTYSTLKVQPAELEDSGVYFCASSQGQGKTGELFFGEGSRLTVL.

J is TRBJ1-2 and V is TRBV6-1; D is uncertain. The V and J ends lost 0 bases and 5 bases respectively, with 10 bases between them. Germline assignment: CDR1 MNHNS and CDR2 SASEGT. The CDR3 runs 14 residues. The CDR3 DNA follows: TGTGCCAGCAGTGAAGCGTGGAGAGAGTATGGCTACACCTTC. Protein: CASSEAWREYGYTF.

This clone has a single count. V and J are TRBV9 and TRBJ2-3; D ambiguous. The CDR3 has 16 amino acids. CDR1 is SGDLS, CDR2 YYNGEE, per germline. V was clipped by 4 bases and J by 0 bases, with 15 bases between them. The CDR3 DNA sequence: TGTGCCAGCAGCCCAATTTACCGGAGTAGCACAGATACGCAGTATTTT. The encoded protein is CASSPIYRSSTDTQYF.

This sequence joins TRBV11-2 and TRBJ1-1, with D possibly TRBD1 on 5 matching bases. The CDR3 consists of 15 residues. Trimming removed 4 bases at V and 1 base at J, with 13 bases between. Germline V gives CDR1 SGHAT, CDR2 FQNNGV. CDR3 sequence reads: CASSSIRVGNTEAFF. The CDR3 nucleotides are TGTGCCAGCAGCTCAATCAGGGTTGGGAACACTGAAGCTTTCTTT.

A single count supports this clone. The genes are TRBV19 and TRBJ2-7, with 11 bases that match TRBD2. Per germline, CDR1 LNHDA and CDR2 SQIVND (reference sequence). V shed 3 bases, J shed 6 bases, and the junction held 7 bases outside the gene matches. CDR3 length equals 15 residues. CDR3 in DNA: TGTGCCAGTAGTATTGTGACTAGCGGGACGCTCGAGCAGTACTTC. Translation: CASSIVTSGTLEQYF.

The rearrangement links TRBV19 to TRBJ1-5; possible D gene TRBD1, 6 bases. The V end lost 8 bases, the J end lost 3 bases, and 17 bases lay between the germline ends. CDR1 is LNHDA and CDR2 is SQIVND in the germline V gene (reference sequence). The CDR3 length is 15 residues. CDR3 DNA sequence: TGTGCCAGTGGTACAGGGTTGAATAACAATCAGCCCCAGCATTTT. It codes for CASGTGLNNNQPQHF.

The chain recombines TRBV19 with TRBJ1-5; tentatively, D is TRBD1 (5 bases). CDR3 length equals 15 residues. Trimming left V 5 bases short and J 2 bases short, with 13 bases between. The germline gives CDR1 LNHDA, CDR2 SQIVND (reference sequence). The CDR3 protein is CASSGRVQGNQPQHF. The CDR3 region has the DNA TGTGCCAGTAGTGGCAGGGTTCAGGGCAATCAGCCCCAGCATTTT.

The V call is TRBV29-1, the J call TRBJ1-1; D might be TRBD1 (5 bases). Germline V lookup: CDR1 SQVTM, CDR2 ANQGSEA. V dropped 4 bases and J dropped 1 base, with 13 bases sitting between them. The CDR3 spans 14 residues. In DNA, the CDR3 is TGCAGCGTTGCCCCGACTCAGGGGAACACTGAAGCTTTCTTT. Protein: CSVAPTQGNTEAFF. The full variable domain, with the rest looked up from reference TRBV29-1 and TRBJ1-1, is SAVISQKPSRDICQRGTSLTIQCQVDSQVTMMFWYRQQPGQSLTLIATANQGSEATYESGFVIDKFPISRPNLTFSTLTVSNMSPEDSSIYLCSVAPTQGNTEAFFGQGTRLTVV.

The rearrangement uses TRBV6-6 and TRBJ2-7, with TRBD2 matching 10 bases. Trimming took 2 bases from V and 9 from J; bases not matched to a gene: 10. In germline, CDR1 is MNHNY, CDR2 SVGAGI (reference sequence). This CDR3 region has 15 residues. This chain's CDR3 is CASSYASGRALGQYF. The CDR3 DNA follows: TGTGCCAGCAGTTACGCGAGCGGGAGGGCCTTAGGGCAGTACTTC.

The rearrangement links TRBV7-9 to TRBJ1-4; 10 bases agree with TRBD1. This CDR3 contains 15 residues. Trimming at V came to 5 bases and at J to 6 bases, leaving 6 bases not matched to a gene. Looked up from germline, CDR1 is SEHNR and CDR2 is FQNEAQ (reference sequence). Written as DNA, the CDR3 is TGTGCCAGCAGCACAATCGGGACAGGGGATGAAAAACTGTTTTTT. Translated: CASSTIGTGDEKLFF.

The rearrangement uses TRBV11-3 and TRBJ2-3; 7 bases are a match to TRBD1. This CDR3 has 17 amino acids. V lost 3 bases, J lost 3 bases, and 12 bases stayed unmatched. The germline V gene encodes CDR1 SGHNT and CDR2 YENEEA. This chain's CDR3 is CASSLTGTLLVTDTQYF. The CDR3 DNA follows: TGTGCCAGCAGCTTGACAGGGACGCTTCTGGTGACAGATACGCAGTATTTT.

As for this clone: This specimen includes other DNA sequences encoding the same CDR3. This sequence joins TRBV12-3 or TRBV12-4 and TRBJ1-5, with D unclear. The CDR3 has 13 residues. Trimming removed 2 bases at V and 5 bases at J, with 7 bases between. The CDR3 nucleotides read TGTGCCAGCAGTTTACGCGTGGATCAGCCCCAGCATTTT. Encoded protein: CASSLRVDQPQHF.

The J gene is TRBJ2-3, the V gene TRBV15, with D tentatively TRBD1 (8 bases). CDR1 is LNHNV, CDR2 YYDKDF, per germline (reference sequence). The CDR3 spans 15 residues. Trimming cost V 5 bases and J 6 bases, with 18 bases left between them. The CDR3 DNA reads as TGTGCCACCAGCCGAGCGGGACAGGTGACGGATACGCAGTATTTT. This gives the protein CATSRAGQVTDTQYF.

CDR3 DNA sequence: TGTGCCAGCAGCACTCCTGGGACTAGCCAAGAGACCCAGTACTTC. It encodes CASSTPGTSQETQYF. The chain links TRBV11-2 to TRBJ2-5; TRBD2 aligns across 8 bases. Germline CDR1 is SGHAT and CDR2 is FQNNGV. The V segment lost 5 bases and the J segment 1 base; nucleotides outside the gene matches: 6. The CDR3 contains 15 residues. The full variable domain, completed using reference TRBV11-2 and TRBJ2-5, is EAGVAQSPRYKIIEKRQSVAFWCNPISGHATLYWYQQILGQGPKLLIQFQNNGVVDDSQLPKDRFSAERLKGVDSTLKIQPAKLEDSAVYLCASSTPGTSQETQYFGPGTRLLVL.

The chain's CDR3 is CASSAGLELDYNEQFF. The CDR3 nucleotides are TGTGCCAGCAGCGCGGGACTAGAATTGGACTACAATGAGCAGTTCTTC. This sequence joins TRBV9 and TRBJ2-1, with 8 bases matching TRBD2. The germline V gene has CDR1 SGDLS and CDR2 YYNGEE. After removal of 3 bases from V and 3 bases from J, the junction contained 8 bases not matched to a gene. The CDR3 is made up of 16 amino acids.

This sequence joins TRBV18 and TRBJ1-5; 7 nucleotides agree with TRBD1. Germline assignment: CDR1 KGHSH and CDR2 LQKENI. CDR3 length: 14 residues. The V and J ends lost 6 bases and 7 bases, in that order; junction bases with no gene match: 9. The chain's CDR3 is CASSRTGDGQPQHF. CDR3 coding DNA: TGTGCCAGCTCGCGCACAGGGGATGGGCAGCCCCAGCATTTT.

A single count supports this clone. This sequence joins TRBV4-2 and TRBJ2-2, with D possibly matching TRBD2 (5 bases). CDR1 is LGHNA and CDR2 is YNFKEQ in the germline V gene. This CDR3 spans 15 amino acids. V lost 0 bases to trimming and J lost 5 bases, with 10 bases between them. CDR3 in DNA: TGTGCCAGCAGCCAAGATCTCATAGCGACCGGGGAGCTGTTTTTT. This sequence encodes CASSQDLIATGELFF.

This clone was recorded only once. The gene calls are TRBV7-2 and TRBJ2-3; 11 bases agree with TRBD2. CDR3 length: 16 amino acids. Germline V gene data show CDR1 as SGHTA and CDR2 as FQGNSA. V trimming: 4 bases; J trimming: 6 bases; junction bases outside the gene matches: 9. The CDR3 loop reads CASSSRLAGRRDTQYF. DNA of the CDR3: TGTGCCAGCAGCTCCCGACTAGCGGGGCGTCGGGATACGCAGTATTTT. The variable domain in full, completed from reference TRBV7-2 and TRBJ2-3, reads GAGVSQSPSNKVTEKGKDVELRCDPISGHTALYWYRQSLGQGLEFLIYFQGNSAPDKSGLPSDRFSAERTGGSVSTLTIQRTQQEDSAVYLCASSSRLAGRRDTQYFGPGTRLTVL.

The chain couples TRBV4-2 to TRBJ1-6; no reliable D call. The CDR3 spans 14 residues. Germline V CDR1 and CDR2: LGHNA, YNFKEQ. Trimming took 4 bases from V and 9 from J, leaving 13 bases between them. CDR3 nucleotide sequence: TGTGCCAGCAGCCGCGGAATCGATGGTTCACCCCTCCACTTT. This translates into CASSRGIDGSPLHF.

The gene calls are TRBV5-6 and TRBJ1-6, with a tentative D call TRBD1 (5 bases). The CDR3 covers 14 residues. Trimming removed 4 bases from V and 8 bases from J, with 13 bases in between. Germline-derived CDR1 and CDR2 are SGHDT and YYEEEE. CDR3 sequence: CASSRAQGYSPLHF. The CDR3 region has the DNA TGTGCCAGCAGCCGCGCCCAGGGCTATTCACCCCTCCACTTT.